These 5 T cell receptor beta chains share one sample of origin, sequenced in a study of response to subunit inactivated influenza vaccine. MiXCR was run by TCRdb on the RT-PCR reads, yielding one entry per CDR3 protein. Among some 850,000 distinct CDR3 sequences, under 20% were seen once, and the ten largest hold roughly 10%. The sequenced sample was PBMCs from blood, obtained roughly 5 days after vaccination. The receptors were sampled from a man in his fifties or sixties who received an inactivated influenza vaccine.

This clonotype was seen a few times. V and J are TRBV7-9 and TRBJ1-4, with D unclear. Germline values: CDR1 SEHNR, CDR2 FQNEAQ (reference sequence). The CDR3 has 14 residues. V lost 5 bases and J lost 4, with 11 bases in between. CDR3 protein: CASSAGLGNEKLFF. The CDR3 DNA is TGTGCCAGCAGCGCGGGGTTGGGTAATGAAAAACTGTTTTTT.

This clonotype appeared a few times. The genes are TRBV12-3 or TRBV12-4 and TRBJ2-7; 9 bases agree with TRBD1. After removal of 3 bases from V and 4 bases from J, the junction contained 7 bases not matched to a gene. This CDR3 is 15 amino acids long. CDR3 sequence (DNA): TGTGCCAGCAGTTTTGCGGGACAGGGTTTATACGAGCAGTACTTC. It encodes CASSFAGQGLYEQYF.

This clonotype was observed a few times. For the CDR3, the DNA is TGCAGTGCTGCCGTTTGGACTAGCGGGGGTACAGATACGCAGTATTTT. It translates to CSAAVWTSGGTDTQYF. V is TRBV20-1 and J is TRBJ2-3; 13 positions agree with TRBD2. Germline CDR1 DFQATT, CDR2 SNEGSKA (reference sequence). The V gene end was trimmed by 5 bases and the J gene end by 3 bases; junction bases not matched to a gene: 8. The CDR3 consists of 16 residues.

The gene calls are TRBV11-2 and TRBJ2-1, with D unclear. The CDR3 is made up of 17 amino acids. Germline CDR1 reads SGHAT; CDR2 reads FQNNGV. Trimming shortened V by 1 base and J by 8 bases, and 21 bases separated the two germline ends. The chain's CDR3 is CASSLANSYLAFYEQFF. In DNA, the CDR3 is TGTGCCAGCAGCTTAGCAAATAGCTACCTGGCGTTCTATGAGCAGTTCTTC.

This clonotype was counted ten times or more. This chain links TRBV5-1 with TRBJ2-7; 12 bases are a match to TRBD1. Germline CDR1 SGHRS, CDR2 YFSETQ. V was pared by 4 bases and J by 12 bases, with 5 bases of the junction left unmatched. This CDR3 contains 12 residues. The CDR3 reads CASSPGQGASYF. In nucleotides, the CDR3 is TGCGCCAGCAGCCCGGGACAGGGGGCATCGTACTTC.